Shown below are 13 T cell receptor beta chains from a single sample sequenced in a study of spatial heterogeneity in lung cancer. Study-level points and caveats: Higher tumor mutation counts went along with higher counts of expanded intratumoral alpha and beta TCRs.

Time point: sample taken at primary tumor resection. These receptors lack a known antigen. Via MiXCR, TCRdb re-called the 5' RACE reads, giving one row per CDR3 protein. The sample yields roughly 12,000 distinct CDR3 sequences, over 6.5% seen once. Sequences were derived from lung tumor tissue, sampled at surgery. Receptors originate from a female donor with early-stage non-small cell lung cancer.

This chain joins TRBV5-4 and TRBJ2-7; no clear D. The CDR3 length is 13 residues. Germline CDR1 is SGHNT and CDR2 is YYREEE (reference sequence). In DNA, the CDR3 is TGTGCTACCCGGACGAGTTCTTCCTACGAGCAGTACTTC. This gives the protein CATRTSSSYEQYF.

This clonotype showed up many times. The V and J genes are TRBV29-1 and TRBJ2-3; 8 bases are shared with TRBD1. This CDR3 contains 13 residues. Germline V gene sequence: CDR1 SQVTM, CDR2 ANQGSEA. V was clipped by 8 bases and J by 2 bases; unmatched bases: 6. CDR3 amino acids: CSFQGALTDTQYF. Here the CDR3 DNA reads TGCAGCTTTCAGGGGGCCCTCACAGATACGCAGTATTTT.

J is TRBJ2-7 and V is TRBV6-5, with a possible D match to TRBD2 (6 bases). The CDR3 runs to 13 residues. Germline CDR1 and CDR2: MNHEY and SVGAGI. V was cut by 0 bases and J by 4 bases, with 7 bases left in between. This chain's CDR3 is CASSYSEGYEQYF. For the CDR3, the DNA is TGTGCCAGCAGTTACTCGGAGGGTTACGAGCAGTACTTC.

There are many counts of this clonotype. The chain couples TRBV5-1 to TRBJ2-7; 7 nucleotides line up with TRBD1. V trimming: 5 bases; J trimming: 3 bases; junction bases outside the gene matches: 11. From germline, CDR1 is SGHRS and CDR2 YFSETQ. This CDR3 is 15 amino acids long. This CDR3 is CASRDQTGQSYEQYF. The CDR3 nucleotides read TGCGCCAGCAGAGATCAGACAGGGCAGAGCTACGAGCAGTACTTC.

This clonotype was seen many times. This chain connects TRBV3-1 to TRBJ1-6; the D is unclear. This CDR3 is 16 amino acids long. With 4 bases removed from V and 7 bases from J, the gap between germline ends came to 17 bases. Germline V gives CDR1 LGHDT, CDR2 YNNKEL (reference sequence). CDR3 sequence reads: CASSPGPRAGNSPLHF. In nucleotides, the CDR3 is TGTGCCAGCAGCCCCGGGCCCCGGGCAGGCAATTCACCCCTCCACTTT.

This clonotype was picked up many times. CDR3 protein: CSAQSGRAYNEQFF. CDR3 sequence (DNA): TGCAGTGCCCAGAGCGGGAGGGCCTACAATGAGCAGTTCTTC. The chain employs TRBV20-1 and TRBJ2-1, with TRBD2 identical over 10 bases. The CDR3 contains 14 residues. Germline trimming cut 6 bases from V and 2 bases from J; bases unmatched to any gene: 4. CDR1 is DFQATT, CDR2 SNEGSKA, per germline (reference sequence).

This clonotype was seen at least ten times. CDR3 in DNA: TGTGCCAGCAGTTACGGGAGGCTTTCGGTAGCTTTCTTT. It encodes CASSYGRLSVAFF. The chain combines TRBV6-2 or TRBV6-3 with TRBJ1-1; the D is unclear. Germline values: CDR1 MNHEY, CDR2 SVGEGT. V was cut by 2 bases and J by 10 bases, with 14 bases left in between. There are 13 residues in the CDR3.

This clonotype was recorded a few times. The rearrangement links TRBV29-1 to TRBJ2-5, with a tentative D call TRBD1 (5 bases). Germline V gene lookup returns CDR1 SQVTM and CDR2 ANQGSEA. CDR3 size: 12 residues. The V and J ends lost 3 bases and 2 bases respectively, with 7 bases between them. The CDR3 DNA sequence: TGCAGCGTTGAGAGACAGCAAGAGACCCAGTACTTC. Protein product: CSVERQQETQYF.

In this sample, this clonotype turned up many times. This chain uses TRBV10-3 with TRBJ2-1, with 7 bases aligning to TRBD1. The V and J ends lost 8 bases and 0 bases, in that order; junction bases with no gene match: 4. Looked up from germline, CDR1 is ENHRY and CDR2 is SYGVKD. This CDR3 spans 14 amino acids. The CDR3 region is CAISGQSSYNEQFF. CDR3 coding DNA: TGTGCCATCTCGGGACAGAGCTCCTACAATGAGCAGTTCTTC.

This clonotype was found many times. This chain uses TRBV5-6 with TRBJ2-5; no reliable D call. V gave up 0 bases and J gave up 1 base, with 4 bases separating them. CDR3 length: 13 residues. Germline CDR1 reads SGHDT; CDR2 reads YYEEEE. The CDR3 here is CASSLDVQETQYF. The DNA for the CDR3 is TGTGCCAGCAGCTTGGACGTCCAAGAGACCCAGTACTTC.

At least ten counts were recorded for this clonotype. This sequence joins TRBV4-2 and TRBJ2-4; TRBD1 matches 7 bases. The J segment lost 9 bases and the V segment lost 4 bases, leaving 12 bases of the junction unmatched. The CDR3 spans 15 residues. CDR1 is LGHNA, CDR2 YNFKEQ, per germline. The chain's CDR3 is CASSPLGQRRGIQYF. The CDR3 nucleotides are TGTGCCAGCAGCCCTTTGGGACAGCGGCGTGGCATTCAGTACTTC.

This clonotype has ten or more counts. V usage is TRBV28 and J usage is TRBJ2-1, with D possibly matching TRBD1 (5 bases). V lost 2 bases, J lost 8 bases, and 10 bases lay in between. The CDR3 runs 13 residues. Looked up from germline, CDR1 is MDHEN and CDR2 is SYDVKM. The CDR3 coding sequence is TGTGCCAGCAGTTTAGTAGGGGCCGATGAGCAGTTCTTC. It specifies CASSLVGADEQFF.

In this sample, this clonotype turned up many times. The genes are TRBV20-1 and TRBJ2-2, with a possible D match to TRBD2 (6 bases). From germline, CDR1 is DFQATT and CDR2 SNEGSKA (reference sequence). The V end was cut by 5 bases, the J end by 7 bases, with 17 bases between. The CDR3 totals 14 residues. In DNA form, the CDR3 reads TGCAGTGCTTCGCGGGGCCCGGAGGGCGGGGAGCTGTTTTTT. Protein product: CSASRGPEGGELFF.